The sequence of this T cell receptor (beta chain) was determined in a study of T cell responses to AZD1222 COVID-19 vaccine. Findings and caveats of the study: Clonal diversity may have been underestimated, and the donors were mostly white British, with more females than males. Only a handful of people who got AZD1222 tested seropositive at baseline.

This CDR3 contains 15 residues. The germline V gene encodes CDR1 ENHRY and CDR2 SYGVKD. V gave up 0 bases and J gave up 8 bases, with 16 bases separating them. Here immunoSEQ multiplex PCR was the method, and the copy in TCRdb shows in-frame clones only, minus some. The profile shows around 160,000 clones, about 90% of them singletons. This clone showed up just a few times. The target antigen is unknown. The sample in question was peripheral blood, obtained on day 0 of MenACWY control vaccination. V is TRBV10-3 and J is TRBJ1-2; TRBD1 is a possible D gene (6 bases). The origin of this receptor is an adult in good health. CDR3: CAISESGRGSHGYTF. The CDR3 DNA follows: TGTGCCATCAGTGAGTCGGGCAGGGGATCGCACGGCTACACCTTC.